This T cell receptor beta chain was profiled in a study of OX40 agonist ivuxolimab in advanced cancers. Study findings and constraints: Partial responders at 0.1-3.0 mg/kg showed near-lowest clonal expansion. It was not determined which antigens were specifically recognized by the peripheral T cells that had undergone clonal expansion.

Some clones are missing from TCRdb's copy, which holds only in-frame ones; the method was immunoSEQ multiplex PCR. This table holds tens of thousands of clones, 85% to 90% found once. This clone has a handful of counts. What it recognizes is unknown. The V end was cut by 3 bases, the J end by 11 bases, with 25 bases between. Germline CDR1 SGDLS, CDR2 YYNGEE. This CDR3 contains 16 residues. This clonotype was sampled from an adult with an advanced solid tumor such as melanoma, head and neck, liver or kidney cancer. This chain joins TRBV9 and TRBJ2-3; a possible D gene is TRBD2 (5 bases). The sequencing here drew on CD4+ or CD8+ T cells sorted from blood, taken in a trial of the OX40 agonist ivuxolimab. The CDR3 loop is CASSAGGTPEDSMQYF. The CDR3 DNA sequence: TGTGCCAGCAGCGCCGGCGGTACTCCGGAGGATTCAATGCAGTATTTT. Looking up the rest from reference TRBV9 and TRBJ2-3 gives the full variable domain: DSGVTQTPKHLITATGQRVTLRCSPRSGDLSVYWYQQSLDQGLQFLIQYYNGEERAKGNILERFSAQQFPDLHSELNLSSLELGDSALYFCASSAGGTPEDSMQYFGPGTRLTVL.